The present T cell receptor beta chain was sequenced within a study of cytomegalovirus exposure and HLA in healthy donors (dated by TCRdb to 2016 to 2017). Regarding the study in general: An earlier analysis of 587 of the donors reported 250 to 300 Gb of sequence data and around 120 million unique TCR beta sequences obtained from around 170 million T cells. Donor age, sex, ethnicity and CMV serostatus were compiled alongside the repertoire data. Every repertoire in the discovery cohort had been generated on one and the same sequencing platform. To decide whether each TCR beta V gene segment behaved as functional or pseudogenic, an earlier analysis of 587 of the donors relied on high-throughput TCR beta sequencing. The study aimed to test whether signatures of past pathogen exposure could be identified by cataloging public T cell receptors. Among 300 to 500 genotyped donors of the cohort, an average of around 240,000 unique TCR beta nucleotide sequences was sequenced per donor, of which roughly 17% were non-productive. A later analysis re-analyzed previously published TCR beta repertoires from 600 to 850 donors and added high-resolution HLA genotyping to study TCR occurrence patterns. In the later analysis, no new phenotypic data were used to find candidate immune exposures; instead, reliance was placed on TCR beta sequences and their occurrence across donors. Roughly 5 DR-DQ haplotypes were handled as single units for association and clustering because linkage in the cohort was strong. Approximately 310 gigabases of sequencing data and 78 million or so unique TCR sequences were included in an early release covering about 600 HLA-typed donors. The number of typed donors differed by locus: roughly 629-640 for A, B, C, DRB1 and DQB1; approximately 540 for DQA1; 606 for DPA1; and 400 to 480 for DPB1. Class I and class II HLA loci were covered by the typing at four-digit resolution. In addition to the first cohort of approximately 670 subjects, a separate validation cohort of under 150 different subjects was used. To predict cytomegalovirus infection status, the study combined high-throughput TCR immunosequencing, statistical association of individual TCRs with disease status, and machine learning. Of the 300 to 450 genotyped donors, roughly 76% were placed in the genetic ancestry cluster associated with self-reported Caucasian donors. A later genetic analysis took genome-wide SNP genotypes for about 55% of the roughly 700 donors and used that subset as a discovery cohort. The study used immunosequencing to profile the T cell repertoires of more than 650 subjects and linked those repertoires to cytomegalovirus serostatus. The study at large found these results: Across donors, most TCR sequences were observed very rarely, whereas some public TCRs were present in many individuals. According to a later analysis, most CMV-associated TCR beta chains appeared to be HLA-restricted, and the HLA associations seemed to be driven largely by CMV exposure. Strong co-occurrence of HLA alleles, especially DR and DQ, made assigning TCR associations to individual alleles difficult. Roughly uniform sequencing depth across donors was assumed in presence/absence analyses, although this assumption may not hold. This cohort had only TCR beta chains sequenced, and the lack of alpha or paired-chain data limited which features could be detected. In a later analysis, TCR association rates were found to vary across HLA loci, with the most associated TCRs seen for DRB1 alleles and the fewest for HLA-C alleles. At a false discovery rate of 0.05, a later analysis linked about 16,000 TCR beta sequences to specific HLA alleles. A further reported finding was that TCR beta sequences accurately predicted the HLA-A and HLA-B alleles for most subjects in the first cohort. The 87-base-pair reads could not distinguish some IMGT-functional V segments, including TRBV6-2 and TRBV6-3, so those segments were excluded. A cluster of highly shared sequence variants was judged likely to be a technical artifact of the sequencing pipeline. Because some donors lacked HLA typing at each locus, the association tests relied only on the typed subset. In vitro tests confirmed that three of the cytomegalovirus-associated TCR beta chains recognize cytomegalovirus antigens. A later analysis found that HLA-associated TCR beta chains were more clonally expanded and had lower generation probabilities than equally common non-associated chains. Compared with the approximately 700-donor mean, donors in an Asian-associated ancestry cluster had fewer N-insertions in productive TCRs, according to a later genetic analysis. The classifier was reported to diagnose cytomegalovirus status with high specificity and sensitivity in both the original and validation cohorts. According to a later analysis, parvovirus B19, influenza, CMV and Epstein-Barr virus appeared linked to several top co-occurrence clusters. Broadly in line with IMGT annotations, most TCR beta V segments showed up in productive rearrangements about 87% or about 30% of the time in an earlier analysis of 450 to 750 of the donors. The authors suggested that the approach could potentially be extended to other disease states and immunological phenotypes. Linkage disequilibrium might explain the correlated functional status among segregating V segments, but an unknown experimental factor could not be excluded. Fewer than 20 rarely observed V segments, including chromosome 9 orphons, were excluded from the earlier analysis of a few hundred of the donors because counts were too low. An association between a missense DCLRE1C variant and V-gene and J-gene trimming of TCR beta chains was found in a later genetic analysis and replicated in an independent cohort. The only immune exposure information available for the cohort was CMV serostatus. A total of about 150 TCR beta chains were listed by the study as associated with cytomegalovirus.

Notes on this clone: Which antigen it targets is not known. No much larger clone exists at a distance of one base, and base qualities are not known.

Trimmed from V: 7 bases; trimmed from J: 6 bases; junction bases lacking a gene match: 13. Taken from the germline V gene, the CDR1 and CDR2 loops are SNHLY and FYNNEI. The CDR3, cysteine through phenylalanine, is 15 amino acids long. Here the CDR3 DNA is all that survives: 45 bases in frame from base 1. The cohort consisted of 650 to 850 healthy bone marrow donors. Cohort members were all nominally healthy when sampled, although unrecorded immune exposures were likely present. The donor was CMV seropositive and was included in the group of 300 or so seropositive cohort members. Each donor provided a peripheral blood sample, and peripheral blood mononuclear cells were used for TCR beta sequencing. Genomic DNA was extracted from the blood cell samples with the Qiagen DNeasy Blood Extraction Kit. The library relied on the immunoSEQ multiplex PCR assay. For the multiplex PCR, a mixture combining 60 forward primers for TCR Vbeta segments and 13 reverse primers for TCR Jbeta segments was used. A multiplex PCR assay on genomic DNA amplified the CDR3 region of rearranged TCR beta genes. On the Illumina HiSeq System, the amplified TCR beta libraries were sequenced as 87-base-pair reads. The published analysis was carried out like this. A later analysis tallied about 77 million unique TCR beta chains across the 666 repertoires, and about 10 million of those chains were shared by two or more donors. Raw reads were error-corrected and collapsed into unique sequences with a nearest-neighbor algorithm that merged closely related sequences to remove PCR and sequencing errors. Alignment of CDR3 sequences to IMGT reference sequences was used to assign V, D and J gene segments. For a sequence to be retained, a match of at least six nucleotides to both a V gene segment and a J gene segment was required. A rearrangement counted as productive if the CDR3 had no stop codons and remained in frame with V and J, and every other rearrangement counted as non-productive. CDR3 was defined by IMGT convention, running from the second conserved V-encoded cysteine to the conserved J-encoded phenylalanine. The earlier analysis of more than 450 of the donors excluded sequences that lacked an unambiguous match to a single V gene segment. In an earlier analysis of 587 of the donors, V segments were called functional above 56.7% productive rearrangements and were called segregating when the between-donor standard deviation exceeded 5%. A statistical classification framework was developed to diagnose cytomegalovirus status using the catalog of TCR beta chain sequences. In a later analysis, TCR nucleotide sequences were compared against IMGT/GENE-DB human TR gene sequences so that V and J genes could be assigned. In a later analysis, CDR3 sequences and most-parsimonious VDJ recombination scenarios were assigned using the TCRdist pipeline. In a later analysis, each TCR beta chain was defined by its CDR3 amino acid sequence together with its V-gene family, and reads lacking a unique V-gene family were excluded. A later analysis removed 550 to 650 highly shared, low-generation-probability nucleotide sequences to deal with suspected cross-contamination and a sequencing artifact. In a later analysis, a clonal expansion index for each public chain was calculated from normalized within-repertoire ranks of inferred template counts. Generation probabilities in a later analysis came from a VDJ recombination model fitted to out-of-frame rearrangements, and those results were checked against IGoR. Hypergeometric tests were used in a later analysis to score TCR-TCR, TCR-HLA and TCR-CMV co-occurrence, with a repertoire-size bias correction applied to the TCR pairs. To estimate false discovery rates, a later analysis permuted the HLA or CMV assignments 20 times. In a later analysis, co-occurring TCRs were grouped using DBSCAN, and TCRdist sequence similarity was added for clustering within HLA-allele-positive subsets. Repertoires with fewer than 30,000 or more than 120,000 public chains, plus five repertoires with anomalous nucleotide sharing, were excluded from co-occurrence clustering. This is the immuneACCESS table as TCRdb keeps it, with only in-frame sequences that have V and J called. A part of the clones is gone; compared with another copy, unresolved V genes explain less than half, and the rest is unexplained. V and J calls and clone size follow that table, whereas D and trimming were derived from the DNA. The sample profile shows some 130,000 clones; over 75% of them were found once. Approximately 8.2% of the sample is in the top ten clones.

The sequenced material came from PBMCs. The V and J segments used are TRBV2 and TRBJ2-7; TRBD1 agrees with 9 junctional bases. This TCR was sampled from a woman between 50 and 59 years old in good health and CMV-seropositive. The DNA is TGTGCCAGCATGCCGCTGGACAGGGGAATTGGCGAGCAGTACTTC. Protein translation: CASMPLDRGIGEQYF.